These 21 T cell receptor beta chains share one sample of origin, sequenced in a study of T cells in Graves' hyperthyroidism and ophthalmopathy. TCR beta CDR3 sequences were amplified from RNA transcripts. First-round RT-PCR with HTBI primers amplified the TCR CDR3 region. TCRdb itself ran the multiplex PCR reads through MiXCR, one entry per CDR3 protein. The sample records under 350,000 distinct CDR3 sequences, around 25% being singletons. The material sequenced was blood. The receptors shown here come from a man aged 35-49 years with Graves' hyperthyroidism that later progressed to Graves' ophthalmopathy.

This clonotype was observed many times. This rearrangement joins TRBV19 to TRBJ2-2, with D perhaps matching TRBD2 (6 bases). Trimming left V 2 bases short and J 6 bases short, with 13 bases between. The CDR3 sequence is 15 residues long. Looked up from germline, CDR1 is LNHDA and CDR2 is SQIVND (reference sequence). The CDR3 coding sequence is TGTGCCAGTAGTATACAGGGTGCGGGGCCCGGGGAGCTGTTTTTT. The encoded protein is CASSIQGAGPGELFF.

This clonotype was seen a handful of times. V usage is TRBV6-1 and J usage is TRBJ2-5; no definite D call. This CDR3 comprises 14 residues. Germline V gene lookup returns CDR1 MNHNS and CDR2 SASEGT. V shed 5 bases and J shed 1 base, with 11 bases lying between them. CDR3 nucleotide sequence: TGTGCCAGCAGTCCTGACGGCGTCCAAGAGACCCAGTACTTC. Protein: CASSPDGVQETQYF.

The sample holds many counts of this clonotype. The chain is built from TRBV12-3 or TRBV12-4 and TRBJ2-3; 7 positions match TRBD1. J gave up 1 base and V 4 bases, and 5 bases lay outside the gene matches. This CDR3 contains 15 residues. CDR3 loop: CASSSTGSRTDTQYF. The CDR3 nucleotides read TGTGCCAGCAGTTCGACAGGGAGTCGCACAGATACGCAGTATTTT.

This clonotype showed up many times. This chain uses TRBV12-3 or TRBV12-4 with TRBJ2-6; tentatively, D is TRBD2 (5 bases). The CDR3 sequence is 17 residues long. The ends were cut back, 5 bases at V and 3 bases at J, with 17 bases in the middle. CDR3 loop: CASSLYEGNSGANVLTF. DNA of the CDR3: TGTGCCAGCAGTCTATATGAGGGTAATAGTGGGGCCAACGTCCTGACTTTC.

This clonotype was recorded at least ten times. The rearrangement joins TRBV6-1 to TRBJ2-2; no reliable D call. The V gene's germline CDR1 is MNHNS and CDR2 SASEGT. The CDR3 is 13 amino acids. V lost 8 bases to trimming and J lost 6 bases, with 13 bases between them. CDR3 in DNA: TGTGCCAGCGCAGGCCCTACCGCCGGGGAGCTGTTTTTT. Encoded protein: CASAGPTAGELFF.

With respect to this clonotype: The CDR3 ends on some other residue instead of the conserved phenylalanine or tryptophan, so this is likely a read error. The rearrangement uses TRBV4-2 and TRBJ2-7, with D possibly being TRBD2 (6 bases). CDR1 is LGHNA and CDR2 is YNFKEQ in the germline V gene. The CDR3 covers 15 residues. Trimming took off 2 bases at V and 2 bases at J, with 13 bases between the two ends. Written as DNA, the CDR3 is TGTGCCAGCAGCCAATTACTGGCGGGGACCTACGAGCAGTACCTC. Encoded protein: CASSQLLAGTYEQYL.

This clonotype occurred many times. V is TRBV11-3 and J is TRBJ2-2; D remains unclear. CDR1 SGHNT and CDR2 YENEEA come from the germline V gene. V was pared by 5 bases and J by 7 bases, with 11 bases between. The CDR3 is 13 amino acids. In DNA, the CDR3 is TGTGCCAGCAGCCCATTATTGGTCGGGGAGCTGTTTTTT. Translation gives CASSPLLVGELFF.

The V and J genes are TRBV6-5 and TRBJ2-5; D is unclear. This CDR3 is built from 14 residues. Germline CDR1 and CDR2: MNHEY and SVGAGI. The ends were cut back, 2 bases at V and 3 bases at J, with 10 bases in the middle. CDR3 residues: CASSYPATKETQYF. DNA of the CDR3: TGTGCCAGCAGTTACCCCGCAACCAAAGAGACCCAGTACTTC.

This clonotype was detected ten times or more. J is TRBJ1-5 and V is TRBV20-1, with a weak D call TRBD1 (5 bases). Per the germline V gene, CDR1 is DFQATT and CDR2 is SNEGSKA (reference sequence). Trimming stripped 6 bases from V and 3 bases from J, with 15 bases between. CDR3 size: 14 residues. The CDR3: CSALTGKNNQPQHF. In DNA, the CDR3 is TGCAGTGCCCTAACAGGAAAAAACAATCAGCCCCAGCATTTT.

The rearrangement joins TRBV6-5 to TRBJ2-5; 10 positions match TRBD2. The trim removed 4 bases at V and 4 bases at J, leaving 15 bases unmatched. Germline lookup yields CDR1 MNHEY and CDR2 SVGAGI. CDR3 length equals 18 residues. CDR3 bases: TGTGCCAGCAGTTCCCCCTCGAGCGGGAGGGGACCCAGAGAGACCCAGTACTTC. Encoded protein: CASSSPSSGRGPRETQYF.

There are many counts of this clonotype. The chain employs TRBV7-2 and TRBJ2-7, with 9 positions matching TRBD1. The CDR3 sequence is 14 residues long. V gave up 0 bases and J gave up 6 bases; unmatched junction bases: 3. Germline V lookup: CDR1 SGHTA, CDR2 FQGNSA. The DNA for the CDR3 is TGTGCCAGCAGCTTAGCGACAGGGGGATTCGAGCAGTACTTC. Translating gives CASSLATGGFEQYF.

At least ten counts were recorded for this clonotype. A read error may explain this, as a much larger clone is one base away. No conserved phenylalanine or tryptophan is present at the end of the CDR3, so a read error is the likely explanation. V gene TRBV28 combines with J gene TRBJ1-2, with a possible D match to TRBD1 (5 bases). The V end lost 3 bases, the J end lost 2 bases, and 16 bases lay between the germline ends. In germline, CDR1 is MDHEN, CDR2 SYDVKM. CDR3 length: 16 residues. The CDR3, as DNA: TGTGCCAGCAGTTTTAGGTCCGGACACGGGAACTATGGCTACACCCTC. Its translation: CASSFRSGHGNYGYTL.

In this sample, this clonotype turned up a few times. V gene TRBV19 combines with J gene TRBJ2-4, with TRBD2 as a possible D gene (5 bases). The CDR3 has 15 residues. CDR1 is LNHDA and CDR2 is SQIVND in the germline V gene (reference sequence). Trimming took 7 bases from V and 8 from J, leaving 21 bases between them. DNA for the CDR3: TGTGCCAGTACAGAGGGTTTTGTTACATCGGACATTCAGTACTTC. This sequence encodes CASTEGFVTSDIQYF.

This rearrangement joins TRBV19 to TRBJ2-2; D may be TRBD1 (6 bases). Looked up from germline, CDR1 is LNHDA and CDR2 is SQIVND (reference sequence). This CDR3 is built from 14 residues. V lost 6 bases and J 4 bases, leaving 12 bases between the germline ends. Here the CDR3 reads CASRKTGITGELFF. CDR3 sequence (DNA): TGTGCCAGTAGGAAAACAGGGATCACCGGGGAGCTGTTTTTT.

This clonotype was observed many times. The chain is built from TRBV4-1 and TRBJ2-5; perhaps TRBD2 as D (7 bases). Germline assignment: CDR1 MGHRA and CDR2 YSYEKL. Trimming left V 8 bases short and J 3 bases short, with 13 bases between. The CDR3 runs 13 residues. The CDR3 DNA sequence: TGCGCCAGCGGGGGGGGGGCCAAAGAGACCCAGTACTTC. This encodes CASGGGAKETQYF.

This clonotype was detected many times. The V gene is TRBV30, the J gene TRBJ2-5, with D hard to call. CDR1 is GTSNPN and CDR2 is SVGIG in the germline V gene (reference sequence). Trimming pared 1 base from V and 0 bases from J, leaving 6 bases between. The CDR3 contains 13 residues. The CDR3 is CAWSGQNQETQYF. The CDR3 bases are TGTGCCTGGAGTGGACAAAACCAAGAGACCCAGTACTTC.

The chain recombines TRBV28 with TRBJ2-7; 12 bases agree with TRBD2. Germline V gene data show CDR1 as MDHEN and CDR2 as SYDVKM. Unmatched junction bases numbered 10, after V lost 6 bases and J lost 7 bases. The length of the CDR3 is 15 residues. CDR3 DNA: TGTGCCAGCAGCGCCAGACTAGCGGGGGCCGGGGAGCAGTACTTC. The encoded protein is CASSARLAGAGEQYF. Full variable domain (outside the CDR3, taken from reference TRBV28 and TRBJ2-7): DVKVTQSSRYLVKRTGEKVFLECVQDMDHENMFWYRQDPGLGLRLIYFSYDVKMKEKGDIPEGYSVSREKKERFSLILESASTNQTSMYLCASSARLAGAGEQYFGPGTRLTVT.

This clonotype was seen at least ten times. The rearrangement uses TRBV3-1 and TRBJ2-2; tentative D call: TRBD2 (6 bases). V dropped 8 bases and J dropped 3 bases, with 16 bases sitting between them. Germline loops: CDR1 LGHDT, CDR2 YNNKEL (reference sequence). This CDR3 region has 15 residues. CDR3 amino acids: CASGRCGDDTGELFF. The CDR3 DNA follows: TGTGCCAGCGGCCGGTGCGGGGATGACACCGGGGAGCTGTTTTTT.

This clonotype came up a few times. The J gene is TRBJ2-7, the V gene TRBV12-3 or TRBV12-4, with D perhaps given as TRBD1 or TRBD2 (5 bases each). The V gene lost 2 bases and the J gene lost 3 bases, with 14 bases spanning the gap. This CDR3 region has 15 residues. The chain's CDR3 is CASSLRTPGLYEQYF. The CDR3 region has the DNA TGTGCCAGCAGTTTAAGGACACCTGGACTCTACGAGCAGTACTTC.

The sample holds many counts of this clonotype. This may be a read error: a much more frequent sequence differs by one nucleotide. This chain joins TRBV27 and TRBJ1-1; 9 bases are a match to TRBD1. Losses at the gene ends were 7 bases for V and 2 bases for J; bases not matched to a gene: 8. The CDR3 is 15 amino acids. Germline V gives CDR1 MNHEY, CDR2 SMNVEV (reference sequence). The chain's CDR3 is CASTTVDRGNTEAFF. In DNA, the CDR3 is TGTGCCAGCACTACCGTGGACAGGGGAAACACTGAAGCTTTCTTT.

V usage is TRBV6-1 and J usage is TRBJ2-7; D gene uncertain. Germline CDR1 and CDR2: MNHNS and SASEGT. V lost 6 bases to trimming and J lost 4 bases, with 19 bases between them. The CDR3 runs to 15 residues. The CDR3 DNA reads TGTGCCAGCAGGGATCCAGGAGTTGATGGATACGAGCAGTACTTC. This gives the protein CASRDPGVDGYEQYF.